This T cell receptor (beta chain) was recovered during a study of blood T cell repertoires in COVID-19. Study summary: T cells, B-cell-depleted T cells, or PBMCs supplied cDNA or gDNA.

The trim removed 7 bases at V and 7 bases at J, leaving 6 bases unmatched. Germline V CDR1 and CDR2: LNHDA, SQIVND (reference sequence). The CDR3 covers 14 residues. This study enrolled people aged about 18 to 95 from about two dozen US geographic areas. In this sample, this clone turned up once. In the authors' workflow: Cell counts per sample came from amplifying reference gene primers. Profiled with immunoSEQ multiplex PCR; TCRdb holds only in-frame clones, not every one. V and J calls and clone size are copied from that table; D and trimming were computed from the DNA. The sample lists approximately 260,000 clones, approximately 89% seen once, with 1% to 1.5% in the top ten.

The chain uses TRBV19 and TRBJ1-6, with 8 bases that match TRBD1. The origin of this receptor is a woman between 40 and 55 years old with acute COVID-19. The sequencing input was PBMCs or T cells enriched from blood (not recorded which). The CDR3 spells CASTPQGANSPLHF. The CDR3 DNA is TGTGCCAGTACCCCGCAGGGGGCGAATTCACCCCTCCACTTT.